This TCR beta chain was observed in a study of cytomegalovirus exposure and HLA in healthy donors. V shed 5 bases and J shed 0 bases, with 13 bases lying between them. The CDR3 is 15 residues long. Germline CDR1 reads MNHEY; CDR2 reads SVGAGI. The study ran its PCR with 60 Vbeta and 13 Jbeta primers. The repertoire was sequenced with immunoSEQ multiplex PCR; TCRdb's copy has only in-frame clones and lacks some. The data contain 150,000 to 200,000 clones, approximately 71% of them singletons. The sequencing input was PBMCs. The receptor was derived from a man between 45 and 60 years old in good health and CMV-seronegative. This chain connects TRBV6-5 to TRBJ1-2, with D possibly being TRBD1 (5 bases). Written as DNA, the CDR3 is TGTGCCAGCAGTATTACAGGAGTCCCTAACTATGGCTACACCTTC. It codes for CASSITGVPNYGYTF.